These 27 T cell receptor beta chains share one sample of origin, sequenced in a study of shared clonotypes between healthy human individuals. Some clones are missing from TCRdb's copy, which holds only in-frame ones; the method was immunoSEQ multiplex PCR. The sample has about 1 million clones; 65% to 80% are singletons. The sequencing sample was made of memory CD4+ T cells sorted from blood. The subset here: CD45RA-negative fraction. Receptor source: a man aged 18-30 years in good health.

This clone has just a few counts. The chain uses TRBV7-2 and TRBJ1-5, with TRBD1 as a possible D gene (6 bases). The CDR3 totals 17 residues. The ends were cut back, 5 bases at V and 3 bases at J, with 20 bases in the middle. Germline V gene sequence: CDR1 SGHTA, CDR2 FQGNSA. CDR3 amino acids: CASSNRPRGGSNQPQHF. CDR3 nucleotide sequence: TGTGCCAGCAGCAACCGCCCCAGAGGGGGTTCCAATCAGCCCCAGCATTTT.

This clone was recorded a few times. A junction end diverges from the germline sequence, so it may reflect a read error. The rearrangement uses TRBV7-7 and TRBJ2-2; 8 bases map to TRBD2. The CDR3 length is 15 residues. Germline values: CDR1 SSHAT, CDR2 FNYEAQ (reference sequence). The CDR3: CASSLIAGMTGELFF. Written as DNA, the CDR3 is TGTGCTAGCAGCTTGATAGCGGGGATGACCGGGGAGCTGTTTTTT.

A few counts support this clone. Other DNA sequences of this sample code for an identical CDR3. The CDR3 loop reads CASSPFNEQFF. In DNA, the CDR3 is TGTGCCAGCTCACCTTTCAATGAGCAGTTCTTC. The chain couples TRBV18 to TRBJ2-1, with unresolved D. The CDR3 sequence is 11 residues long. Germline CDR1 and CDR2: KGHSH and LQKENI. V was trimmed by 3 bases and J by 6 bases, leaving 3 bases between them.

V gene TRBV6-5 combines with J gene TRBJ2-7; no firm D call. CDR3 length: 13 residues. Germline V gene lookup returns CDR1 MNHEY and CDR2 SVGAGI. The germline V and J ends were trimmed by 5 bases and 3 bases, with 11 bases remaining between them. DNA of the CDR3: TGTGCCAGCAGTGCCCCAGGATACTACGAGCAGTACTTC. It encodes CASSAPGYYEQYF.

The CDR3 loop reads CASSFRLAGDDEQFF. Written as DNA, the CDR3 is TGCGCCAGCAGCTTCCGACTAGCGGGGGACGATGAGCAGTTCTTC. V is TRBV5-1 and J is TRBJ2-1; 12 bases map to TRBD2. CDR1 SGHRS and CDR2 YFSETQ come from the germline V gene. The junction had 5 bases not matched to a gene; V was cut back by 2 bases and J by 8 bases. This CDR3 region has 15 residues.

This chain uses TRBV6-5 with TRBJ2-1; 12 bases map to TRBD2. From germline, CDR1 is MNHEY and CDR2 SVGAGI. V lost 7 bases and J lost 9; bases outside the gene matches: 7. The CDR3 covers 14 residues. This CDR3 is CASKTSGSNSEQFF. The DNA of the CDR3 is TGTGCCAGCAAGACTAGCGGGAGTAATAGTGAGCAGTTCTTC.

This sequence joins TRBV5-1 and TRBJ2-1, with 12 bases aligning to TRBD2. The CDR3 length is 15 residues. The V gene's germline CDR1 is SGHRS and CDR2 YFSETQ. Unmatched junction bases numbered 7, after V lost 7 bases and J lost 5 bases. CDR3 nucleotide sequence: TGCGCCAGCGGTACTAGCGGGAGGCGGAACAATGAGCAGTTCTTC. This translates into CASGTSGRRNNEQFF.

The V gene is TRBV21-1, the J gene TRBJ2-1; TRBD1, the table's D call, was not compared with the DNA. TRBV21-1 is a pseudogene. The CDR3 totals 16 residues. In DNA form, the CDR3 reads TGTGCCAGCAGCAAATTGGGACAGTCACTAGGCCATGAGCAGTTCTTC. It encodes CASSKLGQSLGHEQFF.

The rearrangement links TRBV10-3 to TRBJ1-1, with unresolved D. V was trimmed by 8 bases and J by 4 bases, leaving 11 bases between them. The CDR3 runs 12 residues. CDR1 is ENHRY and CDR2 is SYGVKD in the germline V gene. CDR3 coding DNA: TGTGCCATCGGGAGGGTGTCCACTGAAGCTTTCTTT. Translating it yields CAIGRVSTEAFF.

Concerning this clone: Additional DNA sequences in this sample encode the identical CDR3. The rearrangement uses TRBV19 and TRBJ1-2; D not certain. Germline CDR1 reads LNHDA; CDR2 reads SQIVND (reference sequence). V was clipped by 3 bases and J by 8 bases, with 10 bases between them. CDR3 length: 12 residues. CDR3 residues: CASSISSRGYTF. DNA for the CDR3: TGTGCCAGTAGTATTAGCAGCCGCGGCTACACCTTC.

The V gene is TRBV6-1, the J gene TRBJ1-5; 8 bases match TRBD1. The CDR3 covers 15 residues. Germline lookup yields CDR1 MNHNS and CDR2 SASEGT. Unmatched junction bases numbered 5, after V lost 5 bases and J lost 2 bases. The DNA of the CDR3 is TGTGCCAGCAGTCGGGGGGGACAGGGCAATCAGCCCCAGCATTTT. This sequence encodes CASSRGGQGNQPQHF.

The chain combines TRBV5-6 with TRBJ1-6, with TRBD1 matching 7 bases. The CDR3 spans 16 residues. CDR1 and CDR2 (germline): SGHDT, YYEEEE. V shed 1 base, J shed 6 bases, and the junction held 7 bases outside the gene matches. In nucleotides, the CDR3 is TGTGCCAGCAGCTTGTTATCCGGGACAGCTAATTCACCCCTCCACTTT. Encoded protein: CASSLLSGTANSPLHF.

CDR3 bases: TGTGCCAGCAGTTTATCCCCGACAGGGACCGGAAACACCATATATTTT. Its translation: CASSLSPTGTGNTIYF. This rearrangement joins TRBV27 to TRBJ1-3; 7 bases are a match to TRBD1. In germline, CDR1 is MNHEY, CDR2 SMNVEV (reference sequence). V was clipped by 0 bases and J by 4 bases; unmatched bases: 6. The CDR3 is made up of 16 amino acids.

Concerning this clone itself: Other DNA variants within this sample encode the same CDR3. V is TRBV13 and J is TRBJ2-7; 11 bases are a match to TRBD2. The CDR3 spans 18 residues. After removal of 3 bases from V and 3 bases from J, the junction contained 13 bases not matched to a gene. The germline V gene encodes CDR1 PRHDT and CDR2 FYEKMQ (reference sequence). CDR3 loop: CASSLGPLAGGLLYEQYF. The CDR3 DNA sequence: TGTGCCAGCAGCTTGGGCCCCCTAGCGGGAGGATTACTCTACGAGCAGTACTTC.

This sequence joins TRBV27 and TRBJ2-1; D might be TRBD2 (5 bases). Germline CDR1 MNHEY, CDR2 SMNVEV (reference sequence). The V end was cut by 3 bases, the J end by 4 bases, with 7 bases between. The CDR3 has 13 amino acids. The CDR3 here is CASSLAGYNEQFF. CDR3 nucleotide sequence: TGTGCCAGCAGTTTGGCGGGTTACAATGAGCAGTTCTTC.

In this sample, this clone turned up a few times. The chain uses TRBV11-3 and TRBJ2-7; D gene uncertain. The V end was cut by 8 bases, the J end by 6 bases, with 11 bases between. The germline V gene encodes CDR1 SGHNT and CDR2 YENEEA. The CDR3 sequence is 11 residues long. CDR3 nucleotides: TGTGCCAGCGGGGTTGGTGGCGAGCAGTACTTC. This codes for CASGVGGEQYF. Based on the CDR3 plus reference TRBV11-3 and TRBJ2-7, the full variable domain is EAGVVQSPRYKIIEKKQPVAFWCNPISGHNTLYWYLQNLGQGPELLIRYENEEAVDDSQLPKDRFSAERLKGVDSTLKIQPAELGDSAVYLCASGVGGEQYFGPGTRLTVT.

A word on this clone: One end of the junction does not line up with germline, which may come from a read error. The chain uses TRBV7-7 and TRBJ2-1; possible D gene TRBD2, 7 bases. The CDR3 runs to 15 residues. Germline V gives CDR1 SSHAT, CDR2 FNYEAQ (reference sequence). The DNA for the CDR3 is TGTGCTAGCAGCCCCGGGGGGCCCCAATACAATGAGCAGTTCTTC. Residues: CASSPGGPQYNEQFF.

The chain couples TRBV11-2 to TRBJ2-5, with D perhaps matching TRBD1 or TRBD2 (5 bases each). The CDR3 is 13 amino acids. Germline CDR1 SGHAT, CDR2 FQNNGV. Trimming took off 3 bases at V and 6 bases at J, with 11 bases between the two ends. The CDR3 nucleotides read TGTGCCAGCAGCTTTGCTGGGGGTCAGACCCAGTACTTC. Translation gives CASSFAGGQTQYF.

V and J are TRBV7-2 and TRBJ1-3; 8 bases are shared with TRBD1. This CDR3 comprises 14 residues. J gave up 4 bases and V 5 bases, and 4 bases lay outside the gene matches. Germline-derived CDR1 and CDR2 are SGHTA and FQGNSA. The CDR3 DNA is TGTGCCAGCAGCGAACGGGACAGGGGAAACACCATATATTTT. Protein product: CASSERDRGNTIYF.

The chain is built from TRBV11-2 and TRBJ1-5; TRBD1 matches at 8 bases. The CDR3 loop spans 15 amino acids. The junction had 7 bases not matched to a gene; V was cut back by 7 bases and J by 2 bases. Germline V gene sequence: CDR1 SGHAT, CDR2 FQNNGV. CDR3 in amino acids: CASTAGGRGNQPQHF. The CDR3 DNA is TGTGCCAGCACCGCAGGGGGCAGGGGCAATCAGCCCCAGCATTTT. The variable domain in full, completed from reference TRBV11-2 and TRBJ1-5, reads EAGVAQSPRYKIIEKRQSVAFWCNPISGHATLYWYQQILGQGPKLLIQFQNNGVVDDSQLPKDRFSAERLKGVDSTLKIQPAKLEDSAVYLCASTAGGRGNQPQHFGDGTRLSIL.

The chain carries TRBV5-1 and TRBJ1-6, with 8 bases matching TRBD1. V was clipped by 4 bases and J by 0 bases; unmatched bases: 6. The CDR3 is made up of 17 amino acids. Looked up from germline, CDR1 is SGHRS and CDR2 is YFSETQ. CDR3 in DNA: TGCGCCAGCAGCAATCGACAGGGGAGCTCCTATAATTCACCCCTCCACTTT. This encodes CASSNRQGSSYNSPLHF. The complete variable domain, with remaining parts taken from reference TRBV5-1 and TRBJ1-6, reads KAGVTQTPRYLIKTRGQQVTLSCSPISGHRSVSWYQQTPGQGLQFLFEYFSETQRNKGNFPGRFSGRQFSNSRSEMNVSTLELGDSALYLCASSNRQGSSYNSPLHFGNGTRLTVT.

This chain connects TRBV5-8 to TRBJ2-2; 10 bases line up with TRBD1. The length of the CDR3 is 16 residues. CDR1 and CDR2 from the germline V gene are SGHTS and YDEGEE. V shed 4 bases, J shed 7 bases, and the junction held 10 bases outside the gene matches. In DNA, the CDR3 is TGTGCCAGCAGCCCCGATCGGACAGGGGGAATCGGGGAGCTGTTTTTT. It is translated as CASSPDRTGGIGELFF.

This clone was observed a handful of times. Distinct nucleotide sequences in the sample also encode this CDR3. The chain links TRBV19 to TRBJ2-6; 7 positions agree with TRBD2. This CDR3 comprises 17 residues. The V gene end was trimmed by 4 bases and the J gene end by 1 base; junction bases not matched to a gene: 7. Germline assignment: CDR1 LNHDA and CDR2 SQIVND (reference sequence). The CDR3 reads CASSTRWGGSGANVLTF. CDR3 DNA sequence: TGTGCCAGTAGTACGAGGTGGGGGGGTTCTGGGGCCAACGTCCTGACTTTC.

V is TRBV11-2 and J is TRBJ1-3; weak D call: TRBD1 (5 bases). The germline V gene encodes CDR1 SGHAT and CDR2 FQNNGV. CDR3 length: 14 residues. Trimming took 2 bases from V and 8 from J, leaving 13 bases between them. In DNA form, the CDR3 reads TGTGCCAGCAGCTTAAGCGAGGGGTTGGACACCATATATTTT. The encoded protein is CASSLSEGLDTIYF.

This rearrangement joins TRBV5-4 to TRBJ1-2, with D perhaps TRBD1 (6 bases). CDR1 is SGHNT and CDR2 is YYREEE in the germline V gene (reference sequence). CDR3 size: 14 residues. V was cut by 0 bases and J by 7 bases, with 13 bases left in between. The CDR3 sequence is CASSLASGVGGYTF. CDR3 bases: TGTGCCAGCAGCTTGGCCTCAGGGGTCGGTGGCTACACCTTC.

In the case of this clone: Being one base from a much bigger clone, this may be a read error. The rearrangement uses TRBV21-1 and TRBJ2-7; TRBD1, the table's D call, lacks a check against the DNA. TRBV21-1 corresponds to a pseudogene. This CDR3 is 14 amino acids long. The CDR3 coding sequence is TGTGCCAGCAGCCCGGGACAGGGGGCTTACGAGCAGTACTTC. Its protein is CASSPGQGAYEQYF.

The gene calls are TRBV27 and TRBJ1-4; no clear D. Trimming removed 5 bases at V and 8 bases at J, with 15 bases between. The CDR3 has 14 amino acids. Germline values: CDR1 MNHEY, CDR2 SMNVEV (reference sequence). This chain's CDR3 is CASSPPGRVEKLFF. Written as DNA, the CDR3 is TGTGCCAGCAGTCCCCCTGGAAGGGTGGAAAAACTGTTTTTT.